This T cell receptor (beta chain) was found in a study of T-cell reconstitution after alpha-beta-depleted transplantation in children. This clonotype was counted only a few times. As it was prepared, the TCRbeta library received unique molecular identifiers. TCRdb processed the PCR reads anew with MiXCR; each CDR3 protein has one entry. The sample has 170,000 or so distinct CDR3 sequences; 6.5% to 7.5% are singletons. Trimming removed 2 bases at V and 2 bases at J, with 19 bases between. This CDR3 is 17 amino acids long. In germline, CDR1 is SGHTA, CDR2 FQGNSA. This sample comprised PBMCs from the stem cell graft donor, obtained from the stem cell graft. The chain joins TRBV7-2 to TRBJ2-7; D is possibly TRBD1 or TRBD2 (5 bases each). The receptor comes from a human donor who donated a stem cell graft to a child with Wiskott-Aldrich syndrome. The CDR3 here is CASSLQTGTHMTYEQYF. CDR3 in DNA: TGTGCCAGCAGCTTACAGACCGGGACCCATATGACCTACGAGCAGTACTTC. Looking up the rest from reference TRBV7-2 and TRBJ2-7 gives the full variable domain: GAGVSQSPSNKVTEKGKDVELRCDPISGHTALYWYRQSLGQGLEFLIYFQGNSAPDKSGLPSDRFSAERTGGSVSTLTIQRTQQEDSAVYLCASSLQTGTHMTYEQYFGPGTRLTVT.